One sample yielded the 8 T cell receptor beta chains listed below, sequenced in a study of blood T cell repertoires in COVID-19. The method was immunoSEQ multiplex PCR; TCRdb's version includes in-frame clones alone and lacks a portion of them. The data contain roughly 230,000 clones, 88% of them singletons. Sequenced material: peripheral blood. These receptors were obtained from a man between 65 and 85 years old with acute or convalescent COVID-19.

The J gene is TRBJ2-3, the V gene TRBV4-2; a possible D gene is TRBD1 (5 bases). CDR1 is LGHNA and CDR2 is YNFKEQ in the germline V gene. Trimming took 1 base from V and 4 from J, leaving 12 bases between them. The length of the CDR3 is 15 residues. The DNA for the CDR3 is TGTGCCAGCAGCCAAGCTGGCAGGGTCTCAGATACGCAGTATTTT. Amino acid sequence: CASSQAGRVSDTQYF.

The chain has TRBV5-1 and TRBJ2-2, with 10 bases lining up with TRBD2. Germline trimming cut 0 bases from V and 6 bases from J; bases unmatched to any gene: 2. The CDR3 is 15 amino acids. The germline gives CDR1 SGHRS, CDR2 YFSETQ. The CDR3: CASSLEAGGAGELFF. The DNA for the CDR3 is TGCGCCAGCAGCTTGGAAGCGGGAGGGGCCGGGGAGCTGTTTTTT.

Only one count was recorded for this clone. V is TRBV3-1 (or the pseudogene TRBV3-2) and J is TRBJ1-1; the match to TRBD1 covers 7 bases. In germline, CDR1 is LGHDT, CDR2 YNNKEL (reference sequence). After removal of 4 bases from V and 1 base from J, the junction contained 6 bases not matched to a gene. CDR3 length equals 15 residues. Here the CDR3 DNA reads TGTGCCAGCAGCCCCACGACAGGGTCGAACACTGAAGCTTTCTTT. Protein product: CASSPTTGSNTEAFF.

The CDR3 protein is CATSIRRRSPTDTQYF. CDR3 DNA: TGTGCCACCAGCATAAGGAGGCGGAGCCCCACAGATACGCAGTATTTT. The chain is built from TRBV15 and TRBJ2-3; TRBD2 is a possible D gene (5 bases). V was shortened by 4 bases and J by 2 bases, with 16 bases between the two germline ends. The CDR3 is 16 residues long. CDR1 and CDR2 from the germline V gene are LNHNV and YYDKDF (reference sequence).

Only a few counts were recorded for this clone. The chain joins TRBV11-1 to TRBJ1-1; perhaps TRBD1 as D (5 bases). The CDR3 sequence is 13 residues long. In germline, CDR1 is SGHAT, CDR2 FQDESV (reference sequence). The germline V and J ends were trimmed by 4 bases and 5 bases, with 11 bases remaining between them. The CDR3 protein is CASSSLGGTEAFF. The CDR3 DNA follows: TGTGCCAGCAGCTCCTTGGGGGGGACTGAAGCTTTCTTT. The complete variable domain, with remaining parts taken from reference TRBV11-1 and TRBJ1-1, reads EAEVAQSPRYKITEKSQAVAFWCDPISGHATLYWYRQILGQGPELLVQFQDESVVDDSQLPKDRFSAERLKGVDSTLKIQPAELGDSAMYLCASSSLGGTEAFFGQGTRLTVV.

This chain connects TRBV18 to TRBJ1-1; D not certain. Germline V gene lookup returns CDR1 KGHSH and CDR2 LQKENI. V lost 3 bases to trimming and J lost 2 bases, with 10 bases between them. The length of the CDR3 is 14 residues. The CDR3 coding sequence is TGTGCCAGCTCACCTCAAGTGGGCAACACTGAAGCTTTCTTT. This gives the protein CASSPQVGNTEAFF.

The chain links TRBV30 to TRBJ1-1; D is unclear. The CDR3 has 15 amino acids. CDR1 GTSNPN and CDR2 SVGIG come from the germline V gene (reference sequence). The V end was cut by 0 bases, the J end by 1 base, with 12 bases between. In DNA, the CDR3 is TGTGCCTGGAGTGTAGGTGGACTTCCGAACACTGAAGCTTTCTTT. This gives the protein CAWSVGGLPNTEAFF.

The CDR3 here is CASSAKDRGITIGNTIYF. The CDR3 DNA reads TGTGCCAGCAGCGCCAAAGACAGGGGGATCACAATAGGAAACACCATATATTTT. This chain joins TRBV9 and TRBJ1-3; 9 positions agree with TRBD1. The CDR3 has 18 amino acids. V shed 3 bases and J 4 bases; nucleotides not matched to a gene: 14. CDR1 is SGDLS and CDR2 is YYNGEE in the germline V gene.